A selection of T cell receptor beta chains follows, all from one sample in a study of blood T cell repertoires in COVID-19. Method: immunoSEQ multiplex PCR; TCRdb's copy keeps in-frame clones and lacks some. The sample contains about 200,000 clones, 81% of which appear only once. Sequenced material: PBMCs or T cells enriched from blood (not recorded which). Receptors originate from a woman aged 50 to 60 with acute COVID-19. The CDR3 runs from the conserved cysteine through the conserved F or W. The D gene is left open where the match is weak. Where a row states a size, it is once, few, many or the class of an expanded clone; other rows omit it.

TRBV4-1,TRBJ1-4,.,TRBD1,CASSHGDRGTNEKLFF,TGCGCCAGCAGCCATGGGGACAGGGGAACTAATGAAAAACTGTTTTTT
TRBV5-1,TRBJ1-3,once,TRBD1,CASTTGASGNTIYF,TGCGCCAGCACCACAGGGGCCTCTGGAAACACCATATATTTT
TRBV20-1,TRBJ1-1,few,.,CSAGRDTEAFF,TGCAGTGCTGGCAGGGATACTGAAGCTTTCTTT
TRBV6-5,TRBJ2-7,once,.,CASRRQLNLYEQYF,TGTGCCAGCAGGAGGCAGCTTAACCTTTACGAGCAGTACTTC
TRBV5-1,TRBJ2-2,.,TRBD2,CASSATSGGHTGELFF,TGCGCCAGCAGCGCGACTAGCGGGGGTCACACCGGGGAGCTGTTTTTT
TRBV4-1,TRBJ2-7,.,TRBD2,CASSQEGGLAGRAETYEQYF,TGCGCCAGCAGCCAAGAAGGGGGACTAGCGGGCCGAGCCGAGACCTACGAGCAGTACTTC
TRBV7-9,TRBJ1-2,.,.,CASSLGSGHGYTF,TGTGCCAGCAGCTTAGGATCAGGCCACGGCTACACCTTC
TRBV6-5,TRBJ1-2,.,.,CASTPGVDGYTF,TGTGCCAGTACCCCGGGGGTTGATGGCTACACCTTC
TRBV10-3,TRBJ1-1,.,.,CAISSREGNTEAFF,TGTGCCATCAGCAGCCGTGAGGGTAACACTGAAGCTTTCTTT
TRBV9,TRBJ2-1,.,TRBD2,CASSPGLAGYNEQFF,TGTGCCAGCAGCCCGGGACTAGCGGGGTACAATGAGCAGTTCTTC
TRBV19,TRBJ2-1,.,.,CASSIFGQGGLREQFF,TGTGCCAGTAGTATATTTGGGCAGGGAGGATTGCGCGAGCAGTTCTTC
TRBV19,TRBJ2-7,few,.,CASSFTTGPSYEQYF,TGTGCCAGTAGTTTTACGACAGGACCCTCCTACGAGCAGTACTTC
TRBV19,TRBJ1-5,.,TRBD1,CASSMGDRIGNQPQHF,TGTGCCAGTAGTATGGGGGACAGGATAGGCAATCAGCCCCAGCATTTT
TRBV28,TRBJ2-5,.,.,CASSFLLGNQETQYF,TGTGCCAGCAGTTTTTTACTCGGGAACCAGGAGACCCAGTACTTC
TRBV11-2,TRBJ2-5,.,TRBD2,CASSLVLAGAQETQYF,TGTGCCAGCAGCTTAGTTCTAGCGGGGGCCCAAGAGACCCAGTACTTC
TRBV27,TRBJ2-4,.,TRBD2,CASSMGLAGADIQYF,TGTGCCAGCAGTATGGGACTAGCGGGAGCGGACATTCAGTACTTC
TRBV7-2,TRBJ2-5,.,TRBD2,CASSSPGLAGGRGETQYF,TGTGCCAGCAGCTCTCCAGGACTAGCGGGAGGGCGGGGGGAGACCCAGTACTTC
TRBV7-9,TRBJ1-5,once,.,CASSLNGVDQPQHF,TGTGCCAGCAGCTTAAATGGAGTCGATCAGCCCCAGCATTTT
TRBV7-2,TRBJ2-5,.,.,CASSGRWSEETQYF,TGTGCCAGCAGCGGTAGATGGTCGGAAGAGACCCAGTACTTC
TRBV28,TRBJ1-2,.,.,CAGGDKTNYGYTF,TGTGCAGGAGGCGACAAGACTAACTATGGCTACACCTTC
TRBV28,TRBJ2-1,.,TRBD2,CASSFVSASGSFEQFF,TGTGCCAGCAGTTTTGTGTCCGCTAGCGGGAGCTTTGAGCAGTTCTTC
TRBV5-1,TRBJ2-1,many,TRBD2,CASSQTSGRVNEQFF,TGCGCCAGCAGCCAAACTAGCGGGAGGGTCAATGAGCAGTTCTTC
TRBV10-1,TRBJ2-7,.,TRBD2,CASSEELAGQRRFYEQYF,TGCGCCAGCAGTGAAGAACTAGCGGGCCAGCGCCGGTTCTACGAGCAGTACTTC
TRBV18,TRBJ1-5,.,TRBD1,CASSGQAGNQPQHF,TGTGCCAGCTCTGGACAGGCAGGGAATCAGCCCCAGCATTTT
TRBV2,TRBJ2-3,.,TRBD2,CASSAPGLAGVTDTQYF,TGTGCCAGCAGTGCTCCCGGCCTAGCGGGAGTGACAGATACGCAGTATTTT
TRBV5-6,TRBJ2-3,.,TRBD2,CASSLDWLAGETDTQYF,TGTGCCAGCAGCTTGGATTGGCTAGCGGGAGAAACAGATACGCAGTATTTT
TRBV2,TRBJ2-7,.,TRBD1,CASRGQGGWYEQYF,TGTGCCAGCAGGGGACAGGGAGGTTGGTACGAGCAGTACTTC
TRBV5-1,TRBJ1-2,.,TRBD1,CASTLGQGSYGYTF,TGCGCCAGCACCTTGGGACAGGGCTCCTATGGCTACACCTTC
TRBV28,TRBJ2-7,.,TRBD2,CASSYPQLGLAGGVEQYF,TGTGCCAGCAGCTATCCCCAACTTGGACTAGCGGGAGGGGTCGAGCAGTACTTC
TRBV7-2,TRBJ2-3,once,TRBD2,CASSLGSGGGTDTQYF,TGTGCCAGCAGCTTAGGAAGCGGGGGGGGTACAGATACGCAGTATTTT
TRBV28,TRBJ1-2,once,TRBD1,CASSHGTGDGGYTF,TGTGCCAGCAGCCATGGGACAGGGGATGGAGGCTACACCTTC
TRBV7-4,TRBJ2-7,once,.,CASSSSLTGF,TGTGCCAGCAGCTCAAGCCTGACAGGTTTC
TRBV4-1,TRBJ2-1,.,.,CASSQWWGEARHEQFF,TGCGCCAGCAGCCAATGGTGGGGCGAGGCTAGACATGAGCAGTTCTTC
TRBV7-6,TRBJ2-2,.,TRBD2,CASSLSTSVGTGELFF,TGTGCCAGCAGCTTAAGTACTAGCGTAGGAACCGGGGAGCTGTTTTTT
TRBV6-5,TRBJ2-7,.,TRBD1,CASSYTTGAKQYF,TGTGCCAGCAGTTACACGACAGGGGCTAAGCAGTACTTC
TRBV5-6,TRBJ2-7,.,.,CASSFGGTEQYF,TGTGCCAGCAGCTTCGGGGGAACCGAGCAGTACTTC
TRBV9,TRBJ1-1,.,.,CASSGSGGLNTEAFF,TGTGCCAGCAGCGGATCGGGAGGATTGAACACTGAAGCTTTCTTT
TRBV18,TRBJ1-4,few,TRBD1,CASSFWDSRSQKLFF,TGTGCCAGCTCATTCTGGGACAGCCGCTCCCAAAAACTGTTTTTT
TRBV25-1,TRBJ1-2,.,TRBD1,CASSESGTGVGYTF,TGTGCCAGCAGTGAATCCGGCACAGGGGTTGGCTACACCTTC
TRBV6-6,TRBJ2-1,.,TRBD1,CASSNRDRTYNEQFF,TGTGCCAGCAGCAACCGGGACAGGACCTACAATGAGCAGTTCTTC
TRBV6-5,TRBJ1-5,.,.,CASSSQNNRPQHF,TGTGCCAGCAGTTCCCAGAATAATCGGCCCCAGCATTTT
TRBV27,TRBJ2-5,.,.,CASSFYEPQETQYF,TGTGCCAGCAGTTTTTACGAGCCTCAAGAGACCCAGTACTTC
TRBV19,TRBJ2-7,.,.,CASSAAYEQYF,TGTGCCAGTAGTGCGGCCTACGAGCAGTACTTC
TRBV7-8,TRBJ2-7,.,TRBD1,CASSLEGTGSWGQYF,TGTGCCAGCAGCTTAGAAGGGACAGGGAGCTGGGGGCAGTACTTC
TRBV11-3,TRBJ2-6,.,.,CASSSSSGANVLTF,TGTGCCAGCAGCTCCAGCTCTGGGGCCAACGTCCTGACTTTC
TRBV7-2,TRBJ2-7,few,.,CASSFSGVEQYF,TGTGCCAGCAGCTTTTCGGGAGTAGAGCAGTACTTC
TRBV18,TRBJ2-5,.,TRBD2,CASSPRPSGGALDETQYF,TGTGCCAGCTCACCGCGGCCTAGCGGGGGGGCACTGGATGAGACCCAGTACTTC
TRBV7-2,TRBJ1-6,.,.,CASSFHSGKTYNSPLHF,TGTGCCAGCAGCTTTCATTCAGGGAAGACCTATAATTCACCCCTCCACTTT
TRBV5-1,TRBJ2-5,.,.,CASSLGRGPPETQYF,TGCGCCAGCAGCTTGGGGAGGGGACCCCCAGAGACCCAGTACTTC
TRBV4-2,TRBJ2-4,.,.,CASSPLPENIQYF,TGTGCCAGCAGTCCCCTTCCCGAGAACATTCAGTACTTC
TRBV4-2,TRBJ1-1,.,.,CASSQAGGQGAVMNTEAFF,TGTGCCAGCAGCCAAGCGGGGGGACAAGGGGCGGTGATGAACACTGAAGCTTTCTTT
TRBV7-2,TRBJ1-2,once,TRBD1,CASSLMQGAGYGYTF,TGTGCCAGCAGCTTAATGCAGGGGGCGGGCTATGGCTACACCTTC
TRBV6-4,TRBJ2-3,.,.,CASKPQVLSDTQYF,TGTGCCAGCAAACCCCAGGTGCTTTCAGATACGCAGTATTTT
TRBV28,TRBJ2-7,.,.,CASSLGSGPPYEQYF,TGTGCCAGCAGTTTAGGATCAGGGCCCCCCTACGAGCAGTACTTC
TRBV11-2,TRBJ2-2,.,.,CASSRSSGINTGELFF,TGTGCCAGCAGCAGAAGTTCGGGGATTAACACCGGGGAGCTGTTTTTT
TRBV20-1,TRBJ2-6,few,.,CSASFRISGANVLTF,TGCAGTGCTAGTTTCAGGATCTCTGGGGCCAACGTCCTGACTTTC
TRBV4-2,TRBJ1-3,.,TRBD1,CASSRNRGEGTGNTIYF,TGTGCCAGCAGCCGAAACAGGGGTGAAGGAACTGGAAACACCATATATTTT
TRBV24-1,TRBJ2-1,.,.,CATSANAAGVRNEQFF,TGTGCCACCAGTGCCAATGCCGCAGGGGTGCGCAATGAGCAGTTCTTC